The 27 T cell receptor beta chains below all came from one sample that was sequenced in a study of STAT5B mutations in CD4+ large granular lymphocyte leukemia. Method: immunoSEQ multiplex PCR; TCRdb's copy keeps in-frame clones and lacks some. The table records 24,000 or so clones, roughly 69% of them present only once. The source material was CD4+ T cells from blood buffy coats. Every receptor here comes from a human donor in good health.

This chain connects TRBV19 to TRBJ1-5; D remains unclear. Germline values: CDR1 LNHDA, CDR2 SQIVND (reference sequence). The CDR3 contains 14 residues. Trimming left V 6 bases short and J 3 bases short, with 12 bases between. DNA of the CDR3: TGTGCCAGTAGGCAGAGGATCCACAATCAGCCCCAGCATTTT. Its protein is CASRQRIHNQPQHF.

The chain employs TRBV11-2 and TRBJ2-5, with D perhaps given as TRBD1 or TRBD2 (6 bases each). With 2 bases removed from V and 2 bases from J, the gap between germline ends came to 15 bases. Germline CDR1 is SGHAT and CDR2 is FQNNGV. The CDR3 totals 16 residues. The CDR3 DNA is TGTGCCAGCAGCTTATTGGGGGGCGTACCACAAGAGACCCAGTACTTC. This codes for CASSLLGGVPQETQYF. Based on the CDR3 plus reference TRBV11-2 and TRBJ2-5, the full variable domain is EAGVAQSPRYKIIEKRQSVAFWCNPISGHATLYWYQQILGQGPKLLIQFQNNGVVDDSQLPKDRFSAERLKGVDSTLKIQPAKLEDSAVYLCASSLLGGVPQETQYFGPGTRLLVL.

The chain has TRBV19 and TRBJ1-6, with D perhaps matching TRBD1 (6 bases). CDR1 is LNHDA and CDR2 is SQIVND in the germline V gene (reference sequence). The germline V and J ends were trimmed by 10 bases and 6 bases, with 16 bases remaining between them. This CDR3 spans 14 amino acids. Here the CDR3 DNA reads TGTGCCACCAGGGGAGGCCAGGGTAATTCACCCCTCCACTTT. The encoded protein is CATRGGQGNSPLHF.

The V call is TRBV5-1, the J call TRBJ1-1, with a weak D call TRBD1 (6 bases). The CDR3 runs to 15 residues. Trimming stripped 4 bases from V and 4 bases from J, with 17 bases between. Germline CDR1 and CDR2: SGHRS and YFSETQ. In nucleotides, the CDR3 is TGCGCCAGCAGCACTACAGGGATCAGGACCACTGAAGCTTTCTTT. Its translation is CASSTTGIRTTEAFF.

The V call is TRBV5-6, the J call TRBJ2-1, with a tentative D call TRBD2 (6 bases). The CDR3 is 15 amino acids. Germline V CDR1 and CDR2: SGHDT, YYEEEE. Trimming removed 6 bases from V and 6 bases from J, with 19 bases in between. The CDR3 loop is CASNDAGTSLNEQFF. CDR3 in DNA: TGTGCCAGCAACGATGCGGGTACTAGCCTCAATGAGCAGTTCTTC.

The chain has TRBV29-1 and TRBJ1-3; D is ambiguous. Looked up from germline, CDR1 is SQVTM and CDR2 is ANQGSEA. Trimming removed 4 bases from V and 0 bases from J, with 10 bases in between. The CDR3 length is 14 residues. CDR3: CSVAGLNSGNTIYF. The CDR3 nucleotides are TGCAGCGTTGCTGGACTAAACTCTGGAAACACCATATATTTT.

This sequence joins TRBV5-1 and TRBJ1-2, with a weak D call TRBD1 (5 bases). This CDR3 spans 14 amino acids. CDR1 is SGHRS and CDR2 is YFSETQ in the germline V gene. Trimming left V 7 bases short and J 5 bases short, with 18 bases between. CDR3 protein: CASSIGTDVYGYTF. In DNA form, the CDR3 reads TGCGCCAGCTCGATCGGGACCGACGTATATGGCTACACCTTC.

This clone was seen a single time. CDR3 loop: CASSTRDRVVPSTDTQYF. The CDR3 DNA reads TGTGCCAGCAGCACCCGGGACAGGGTTGTCCCCAGCACAGATACGCAGTATTTT. J is TRBJ2-3 and V is TRBV7-9; 9 bases map to TRBD1. J lost 0 bases, V lost 5 bases, and 12 bases had no gene match. Germline lookup yields CDR1 SEHNR and CDR2 FQNEAQ (reference sequence). The CDR3 is made up of 18 amino acids.

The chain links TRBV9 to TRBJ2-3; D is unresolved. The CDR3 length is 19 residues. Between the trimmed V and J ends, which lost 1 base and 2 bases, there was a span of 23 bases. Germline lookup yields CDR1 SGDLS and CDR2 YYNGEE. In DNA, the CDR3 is TGTGCCAGCAGCGTAAGGATACCCCTCCGAGACAAACACACAGATACGCAGTATTTT. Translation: CASSVRIPLRDKHTDTQYF.

CDR3 DNA sequence: TGTGCCAGTAGTATCGGGAGCGGTACAGATACGCAGTATTTT. Its translation is CASSIGSGTDTQYF. The rearrangement uses TRBV19 and TRBJ2-3; D is perhaps TRBD2 (6 bases). The CDR3 runs 14 residues. Per germline, CDR1 LNHDA and CDR2 SQIVND (reference sequence). V was pared by 3 bases and J by 3 bases, with 10 bases between.

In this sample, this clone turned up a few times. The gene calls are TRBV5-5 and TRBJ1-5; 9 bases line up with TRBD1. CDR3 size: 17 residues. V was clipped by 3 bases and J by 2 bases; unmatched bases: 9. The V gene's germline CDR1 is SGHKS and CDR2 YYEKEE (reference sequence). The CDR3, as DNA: TGTGCCAGCAGCTCTACTACAGGGGGCGCGGGCAATCAGCCCCAGCATTTT. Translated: CASSSTTGGAGNQPQHF. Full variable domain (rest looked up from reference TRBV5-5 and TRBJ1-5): DAGVTQSPTHLIKTRGQQVTLRCSPISGHKSVSWYQQVLGQGPQFIFQYYEKEERGRGNFPDRFSARQFPNYSSELNVNALLLGDSALYLCASSSTTGGAGNQPQHFGDGTRLSIL.

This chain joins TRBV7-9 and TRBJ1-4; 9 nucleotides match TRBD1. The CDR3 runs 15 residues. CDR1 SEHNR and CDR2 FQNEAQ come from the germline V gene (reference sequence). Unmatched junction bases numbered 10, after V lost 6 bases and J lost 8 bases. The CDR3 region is CASSRTGGGEEKLFF. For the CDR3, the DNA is TGTGCCAGCAGTAGAACAGGGGGCGGGGAGGAAAAACTGTTTTTT.

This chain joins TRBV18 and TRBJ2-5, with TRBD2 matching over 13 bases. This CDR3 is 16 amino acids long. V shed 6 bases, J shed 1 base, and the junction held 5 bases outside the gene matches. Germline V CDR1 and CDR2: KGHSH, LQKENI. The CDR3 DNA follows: TGTGCCAGCTCGCCGACTAGCGGGGGGACCCAAGAGACCCAGTACTTC. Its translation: CASSPTSGGTQETQYF.

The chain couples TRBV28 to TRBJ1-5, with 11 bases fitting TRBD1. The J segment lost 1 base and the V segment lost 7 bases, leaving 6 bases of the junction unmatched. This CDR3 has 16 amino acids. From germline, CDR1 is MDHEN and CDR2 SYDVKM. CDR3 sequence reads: CASTRRTGGSNQPQHF. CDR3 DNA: TGTGCCAGCACCAGAAGGACAGGGGGCAGCAATCAGCCCCAGCATTTT.

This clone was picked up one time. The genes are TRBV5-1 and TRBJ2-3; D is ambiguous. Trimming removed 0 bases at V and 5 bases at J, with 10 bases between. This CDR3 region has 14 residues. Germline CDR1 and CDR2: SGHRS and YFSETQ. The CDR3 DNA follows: TGCGCCAGCAGCTTGGGGCAGGCGATAGATACGCAGTATTTT. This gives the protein CASSLGQAIDTQYF.

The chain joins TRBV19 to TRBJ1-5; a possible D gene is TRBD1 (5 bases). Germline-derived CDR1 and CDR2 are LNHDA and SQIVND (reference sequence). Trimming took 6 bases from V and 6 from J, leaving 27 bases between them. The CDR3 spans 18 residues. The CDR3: CASSPRVQAYYGGQPQHF. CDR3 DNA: TGTGCCAGTAGCCCTCGGGTACAGGCCTACTACGGGGGTCAGCCCCAGCATTTT.

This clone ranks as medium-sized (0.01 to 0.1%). For the CDR3, the DNA is TGTGCCAGCAGTTGGGGAGTTTCTGGAAACACCATATATTTT. Residues: CASSWGVSGNTIYF. The chain employs TRBV6-1 and TRBJ1-3, with no clear D. Trimming took off 5 bases at V and 1 base at J, with 9 bases between the two ends. CDR1 and CDR2 (germline): MNHNS, SASEGT. This CDR3 is 14 amino acids long.

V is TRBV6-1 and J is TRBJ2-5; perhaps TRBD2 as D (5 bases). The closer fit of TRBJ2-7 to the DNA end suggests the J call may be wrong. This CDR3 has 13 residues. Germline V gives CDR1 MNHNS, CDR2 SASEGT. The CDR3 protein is CASSESGSYEQYF. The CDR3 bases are TGTGCCAGCAGTGAAAGCGGCTCCTACGAGCAGTACTTC.

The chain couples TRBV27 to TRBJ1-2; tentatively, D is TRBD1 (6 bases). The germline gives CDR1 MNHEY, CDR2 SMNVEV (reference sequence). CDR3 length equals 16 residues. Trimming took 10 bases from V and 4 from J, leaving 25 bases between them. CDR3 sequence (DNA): TGTGCCACCGCGGGTGTCGGGGGGGCGGTCGGCTATGGCTACACCTTC. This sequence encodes CATAGVGGAVGYGYTF.

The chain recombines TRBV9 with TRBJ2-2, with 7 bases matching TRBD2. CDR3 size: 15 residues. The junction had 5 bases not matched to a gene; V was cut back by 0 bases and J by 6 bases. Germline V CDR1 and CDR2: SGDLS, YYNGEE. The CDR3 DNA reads TGTGCCAGCAGCGTAGCGGGAGGATATTCCGGGGAGCTGTTTTTT. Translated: CASSVAGGYSGELFF. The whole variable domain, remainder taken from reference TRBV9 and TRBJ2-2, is DSGVTQTPKHLITATGQRVTLRCSPRSGDLSVYWYQQSLDQGLQFLIQYYNGEERAKGNILERFSAQQFPDLHSELNLSSLELGDSALYFCASSVAGGYSGELFFGEGSRLTVL.

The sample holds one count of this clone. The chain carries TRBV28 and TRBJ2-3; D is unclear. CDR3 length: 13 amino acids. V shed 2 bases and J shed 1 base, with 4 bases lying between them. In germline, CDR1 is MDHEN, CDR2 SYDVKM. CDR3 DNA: TGTGCCAGCAGTTTACGGGGCACAGATACGCAGTATTTT. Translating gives CASSLRGTDTQYF.

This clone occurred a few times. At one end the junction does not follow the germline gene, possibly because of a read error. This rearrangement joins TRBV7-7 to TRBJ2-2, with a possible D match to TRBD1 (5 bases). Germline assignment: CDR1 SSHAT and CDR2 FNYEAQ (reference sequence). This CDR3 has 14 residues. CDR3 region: CASSFSGITGELFF. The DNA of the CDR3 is TGTGCTAGCAGCTTTTCAGGGATCACCGGGGAGCTGTTTTTT.

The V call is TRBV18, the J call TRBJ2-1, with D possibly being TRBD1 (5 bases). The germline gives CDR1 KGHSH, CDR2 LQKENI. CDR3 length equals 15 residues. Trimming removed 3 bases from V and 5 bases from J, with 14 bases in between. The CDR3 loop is CASSPEVGAHNEQFF. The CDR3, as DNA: TGTGCCAGCTCACCGGAAGTAGGGGCTCACAATGAGCAGTTCTTC. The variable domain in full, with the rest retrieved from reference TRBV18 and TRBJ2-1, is NAGVMQNPRHLVRRRGQEARLRCSPMKGHSHVYWYRQLPEEGLKFMVYLQKENIIDESGMPKERFSAEFPKEGPSILRIQQVVRGDSAAYFCASSPEVGAHNEQFFGPGTRLTVL.

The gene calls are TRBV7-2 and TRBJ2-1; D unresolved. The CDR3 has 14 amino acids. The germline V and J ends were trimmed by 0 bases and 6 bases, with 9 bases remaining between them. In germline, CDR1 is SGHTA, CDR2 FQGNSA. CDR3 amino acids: CASSLAAPRNEQFF. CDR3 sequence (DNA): TGTGCCAGCAGCTTAGCCGCACCTCGCAATGAGCAGTTCTTC.

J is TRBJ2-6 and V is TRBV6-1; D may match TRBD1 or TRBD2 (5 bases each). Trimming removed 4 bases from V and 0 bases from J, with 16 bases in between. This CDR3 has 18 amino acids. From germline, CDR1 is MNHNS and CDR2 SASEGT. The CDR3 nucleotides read TGTGCCAGCAGTGGAGGGGACGGGCATCCCTCTGGGGCCAACGTCCTGACTTTC. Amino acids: CASSGGDGHPSGANVLTF.

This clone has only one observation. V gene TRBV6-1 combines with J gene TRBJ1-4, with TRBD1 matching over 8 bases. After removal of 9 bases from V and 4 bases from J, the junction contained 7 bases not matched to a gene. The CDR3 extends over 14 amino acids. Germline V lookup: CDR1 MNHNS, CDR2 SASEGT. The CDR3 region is CASELTGVNEKLFF. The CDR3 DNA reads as TGTGCCAGTGAATTGACAGGGGTTAATGAAAAACTGTTTTTT.

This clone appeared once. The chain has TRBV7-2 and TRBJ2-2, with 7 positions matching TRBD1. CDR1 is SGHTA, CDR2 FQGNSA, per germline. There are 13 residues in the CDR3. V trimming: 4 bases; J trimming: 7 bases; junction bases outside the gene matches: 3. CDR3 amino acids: CASSSYRGGELFF. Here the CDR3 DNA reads TGTGCCAGCAGCTCTTACAGGGGCGGGGAGCTGTTTTTT. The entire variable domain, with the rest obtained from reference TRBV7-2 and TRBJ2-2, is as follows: GAGVSQSPSNKVTEKGKDVELRCDPISGHTALYWYRQSLGQGLEFLIYFQGNSAPDKSGLPSDRFSAERTGGSVSTLTIQRTQQEDSAVYLCASSSYRGGELFFGEGSRLTVL.